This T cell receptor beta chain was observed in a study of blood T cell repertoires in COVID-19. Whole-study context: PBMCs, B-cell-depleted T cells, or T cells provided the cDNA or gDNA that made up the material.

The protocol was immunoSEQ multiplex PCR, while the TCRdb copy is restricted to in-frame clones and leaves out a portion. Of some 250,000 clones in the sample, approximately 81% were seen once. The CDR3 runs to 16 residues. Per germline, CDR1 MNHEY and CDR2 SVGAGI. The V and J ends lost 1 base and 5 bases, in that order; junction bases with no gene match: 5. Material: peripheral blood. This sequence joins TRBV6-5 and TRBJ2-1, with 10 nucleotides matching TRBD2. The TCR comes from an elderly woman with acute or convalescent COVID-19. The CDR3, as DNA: TGTGCCAGCAGTTACTTCAGCGGGGGGGCGCACAATGAGCAGTTCTTC. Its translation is CASSYFSGGAHNEQFF.